This T cell receptor beta chain was recorded in a study of graft-versus-host responses after intestinal transplantation. Germline trimming cut 2 bases from V and 10 bases from J; bases unmatched to any gene: 7. CDR1 and CDR2 (germline): SGHAT, FQNNGV. The CDR3 extends over 14 amino acids. Whole-study findings and limits: Allograft graft-versus-host to host-versus-graft clonal ratios ran high in patients with graft-donor T cell macrochimerism. Circulating GvH clone levels at their peak were associated with HvG declines (early post-transplant).

In the case of this clone: What it recognizes is unknown.

Here immunoSEQ multiplex PCR was the method, and the copy in TCRdb shows in-frame clones only, minus some. The profile shows more than 65,000 clones, about 89% of them singletons. The sequencing here drew on unstimulated CD4+ T cells sorted from spleen or lymph node cells, taken before intestinal transplant. The V gene is TRBV11-2, the J gene TRBJ1-1; 10 bases line up with TRBD1. This TCR came from a human donor who received an intestinal transplant. The CDR3 region has the DNA TGTGCCAGCAGCTTATTGACAGGGGGCGTCGGAGCTTTCTTT. This encodes CASSLLTGGVGAFF.